Shown below are 23 T cell receptor beta chains from a single sample sequenced in a study of human T cells and chemical hapten exposure. MiXCR, run by TCRdb on the RACE reads, gives a single entry per CDR3 protein. Of some 120,000 distinct CDR3 sequences listed, 12% were seen once; the top ten hold roughly 1.5%. The time point is: patch test 1, 2 weeks after DPC sensitization. This sample's treatment: therapeutic diphenylcyclopropenone sensitization with weekly scalp DPC. Sequencing used whole blood, obtained in connection with sensitization to the hapten diphenylcyclopropenone (DPC). These receptors were obtained from a woman aged 45-59 years with alopecia areata. Some clones in this sample may be carry-over from other donors' samples.

The chain is built from TRBV4-1 and TRBJ1-1; no firm D call. The CDR3 runs to 15 residues. Germline CDR1 and CDR2: MGHRA and YSYEKL. V lost 5 bases, J lost 0 bases, and 13 bases lay in between. DNA for the CDR3: TGCGCCAGCAGCTGGGCCCAGCAGATGAACACTGAAGCTTTCTTT. Translation gives CASSWAQQMNTEAFF.

This clonotype was picked up many times. The rearrangement uses TRBV5-5 and TRBJ2-7; unclear D gene. Germline V gene data show CDR1 as SGHKS and CDR2 as YYEKEE (reference sequence). V was pared by 0 bases and J by 2 bases, with 6 bases between. CDR3 length: 13 amino acids. This CDR3 reads CASSLDLAYEQYF. CDR3 coding DNA: TGTGCCAGCAGCTTGGATCTAGCCTACGAGCAGTACTTC.

This clonotype has a handful of counts. V usage is TRBV28 and J usage is TRBJ2-5; 9 bases match TRBD2. Germline loops: CDR1 MDHEN, CDR2 SYDVKM. Trimming took 5 bases from V and 3 from J; bases not matched to a gene: 4. CDR3 length equals 14 residues. CDR3 loop: CASSLAGWEETQYF. Written as DNA, the CDR3 is TGTGCCAGCAGTCTAGCGGGATGGGAAGAGACCCAGTACTTC.

A few counts support this clonotype. V and J are TRBV20-1 and TRBJ2-5; D uncertain. This CDR3 spans 12 amino acids. Germline V lookup: CDR1 DFQATT, CDR2 SNEGSKA (reference sequence). Trimming cost V 1 base and J 2 bases, with 5 bases left between them. The chain's CDR3 is CSARGRQETQYF. The CDR3 coding sequence is TGCAGTGCTAGAGGGCGGCAAGAGACCCAGTACTTC.

The V and J genes are TRBV2 and TRBJ1-5, with a possible D match to TRBD1 (5 bases). The ends were cut back, 4 bases at V and 0 bases at J, with 16 bases in the middle. In germline, CDR1 is SNHLY, CDR2 FYNNEI. The CDR3 is 17 amino acids. CDR3 residues: CASSGGGAGRSNQPQHF. Here the CDR3 DNA reads TGTGCCAGCAGTGGGGGCGGGGCAGGGCGTAGCAATCAGCCCCAGCATTTT. The full variable domain, its missing parts supplied by reference TRBV2 and TRBJ1-5, is EPEVTQTPSHQVTQMGQEVILRCVPISNHLYFYWYRQILGQKVEFLVSFYNNEISEKSEIFDDQFSVERPDGSNFTLKIRSTKLEDSAMYFCASSGGGAGRSNQPQHFGDGTRLSIL.

This clonotype was detected ten times or more. The rearrangement links TRBV18 to TRBJ1-1; D gene uncertain. V was cut by 6 bases and J by 1 base, with 12 bases left in between. The CDR3 is made up of 14 amino acids. CDR1 and CDR2 from the germline V gene are KGHSH and LQKENI. The CDR3 DNA sequence: TGTGCCAGCTCCCCTAATGAGGGGAACACTGAAGCTTTCTTT. Protein: CASSPNEGNTEAFF. The full variable domain, with the rest looked up from reference TRBV18 and TRBJ1-1, is NAGVMQNPRHLVRRRGQEARLRCSPMKGHSHVYWYRQLPEEGLKFMVYLQKENIIDESGMPKERFSAEFPKEGPSILRIQQVVRGDSAAYFCASSPNEGNTEAFFGQGTRLTVV.

The V and J genes are TRBV7-2 and TRBJ2-3; D remains unclear. V was cut by 5 bases and J by 6 bases, with 9 bases left in between. In germline, CDR1 is SGHTA, CDR2 FQGNSA. This CDR3 spans 12 amino acids. For the CDR3, the DNA is TGTGCCAGCAGCCTAGACGGGGATACGCAGTATTTT. The encoded protein is CASSLDGDTQYF.

This clonotype was counted a few times. The chain links TRBV3-1 to TRBJ2-1; 14 bases match TRBD2. The CDR3 runs 18 residues. The V segment lost 5 bases and the J segment 4 bases; nucleotides outside the gene matches: 10. Germline V gene sequence: CDR1 LGHDT, CDR2 YNNKEL (reference sequence). The CDR3 loop is CASSSRTSGGKEYNEQFF. CDR3 coding DNA: TGTGCCAGCAGCAGCAGGACTAGCGGGGGGAAAGAATACAATGAGCAGTTCTTC.

This clonotype came up many times. The V and J genes are TRBV5-1 and TRBJ2-3; D call uncertain. Germline V gene lookup returns CDR1 SGHRS and CDR2 YFSETQ. V lost 0 bases and J lost 7, with 15 bases in between. The CDR3 sequence is 15 residues long. The CDR3 DNA sequence: TGCGCCAGCAGCTTGGCCGGGCCGTTATTGAATACGCAGTATTTT. Amino acids: CASSLAGPLLNTQYF.

V is TRBV27 and J is TRBJ2-3, with D tentatively TRBD2 (6 bases). The CDR3 is 16 residues long. Germline V gene sequence: CDR1 MNHEY, CDR2 SMNVEV (reference sequence). V dropped 2 bases and J dropped 2 bases, with 14 bases sitting between them. CDR3 in amino acids: CASSLKGGEVTDTQYF. In DNA form, the CDR3 reads TGTGCCAGCAGTTTAAAGGGCGGGGAGGTCACAGATACGCAGTATTTT.

Only a few counts were recorded for this clonotype. The rearrangement links TRBV4-2 to TRBJ1-1; D might be TRBD1 (5 bases). CDR3 length: 15 residues. Looked up from germline, CDR1 is LGHNA and CDR2 is YNFKEQ. Between the trimmed V and J ends, which lost 4 bases and 1 base, there was a span of 13 bases. The DNA of the CDR3 is TGTGCCAGCAGCCCGTGGCACAGGTCGAACACTGAAGCTTTCTTT. It encodes CASSPWHRSNTEAFF.

V and J are TRBV7-9 and TRBJ1-2; D gene uncertain. Germline values: CDR1 SEHNR, CDR2 FQNEAQ (reference sequence). The germline V and J ends were trimmed by 5 bases and 2 bases, with 9 bases remaining between them. The CDR3 contains 13 residues. The CDR3 DNA sequence: TGTGCCAGCAGCCGGAAGGAGAACTATGGCTACACCTTC. Translated: CASSRKENYGYTF.

This clonotype was seen many times. The rearrangement uses TRBV5-1 and TRBJ2-5; 7 bases are a match to TRBD2. From germline, CDR1 is SGHRS and CDR2 YFSETQ. V lost 4 bases and J lost 4; bases outside the gene matches: 7. The CDR3 totals 14 residues. The CDR3 sequence: CASSRDYGIETQYF. Here the CDR3 DNA reads TGCGCCAGCAGCCGGGACTACGGGATAGAGACCCAGTACTTC.

In its sample, this clonotype was seen many times. The V gene is TRBV27, the J gene TRBJ2-1; the match to TRBD2 covers 14 bases. Germline trimming cut 3 bases from V and 9 bases from J; bases unmatched to any gene: 4. Germline loops: CDR1 MNHEY, CDR2 SMNVEV (reference sequence). The CDR3 totals 15 residues. CDR3 sequence: CASSLGLAGVTEQFF. The CDR3 DNA follows: TGTGCCAGCAGTTTGGGACTAGCGGGAGTCACTGAGCAGTTCTTC.

This clonotype was seen many times. This chain connects TRBV28 to TRBJ2-7, with TRBD2 matching 8 bases. After removal of 7 bases from V and 6 bases from J, the junction contained 11 bases not matched to a gene. This CDR3 is built from 14 residues. Per the germline V gene, CDR1 is MDHEN and CDR2 is SYDVKM. In nucleotides, the CDR3 is TGTGCCAGCACCGCCGGCGGGAGGTTAAGCGAGCAGTACTTC. Its translation is CASTAGGRLSEQYF.

This clonotype was detected many times. V is TRBV14 and J is TRBJ2-1; 12 bases fit TRBD2. The CDR3 consists of 17 residues. Trimming at V came to 2 bases and at J to 12 bases, leaving 14 bases not matched to a gene. Germline V gene sequence: CDR1 SGHDN, CDR2 FVKESK. The CDR3: CASSQPAGTSGSLGQFF. The CDR3 DNA is TGTGCCAGCAGCCAACCTGCCGGGACTAGCGGGTCGTTGGGGCAGTTCTTC.

This chain connects TRBV20-1 to TRBJ2-7; a weak D match, TRBD1 (5 bases). This CDR3 has 13 residues. V gave up 6 bases and J gave up 2 bases, with 14 bases separating them. Germline V lookup: CDR1 DFQATT, CDR2 SNEGSKA (reference sequence). The CDR3 DNA reads as TGCAGTGCCAAGATAGGGGTTACCTACGAGCAGTACTTC. This gives the protein CSAKIGVTYEQYF.

The chain employs TRBV6-2 or TRBV6-3 and TRBJ2-5; the match to TRBD1 covers 9 bases. V lost 0 bases and J lost 5; bases outside the gene matches: 7. CDR1 and CDR2 from the germline V gene are MNHEY and SVGEGT. The CDR3 has 16 residues. CDR3 region: CASSYSGTGKVETQYF. CDR3 nucleotide sequence: TGTGCCAGCAGTTACTCCGGGACAGGGAAGGTGGAGACCCAGTACTTC.

This clonotype was detected many times. The J gene is TRBJ2-2, the V gene TRBV25-1, with TRBD2 matching 9 bases. CDR3 length: 17 residues. V lost 2 bases and J lost 7; bases outside the gene matches: 11. CDR1 and CDR2 from the germline V gene are MGHDK and SYGVNS. Written as DNA, the CDR3 is TGTGCCAGCAGTGAACCCATCTTAGCGGGAGTGGTCGGGGAGCTGTTTTTT. Amino acid sequence: CASSEPILAGVVGELFF.

The chain couples TRBV14 to TRBJ2-5, with 9 bases matching TRBD1. The V and J ends lost 4 bases and 2 bases, in that order; junction bases with no gene match: 8. The V gene's germline CDR1 is SGHDN and CDR2 FVKESK. This CDR3 contains 16 residues. The CDR3 reads CASSPGQGTRQETQYF. The CDR3 DNA reads as TGTGCCAGCAGCCCCGGACAGGGGACGAGACAAGAGACCCAGTACTTC.

This clonotype showed up many times. This sequence joins TRBV10-3 and TRBJ1-6; D uncertain. This CDR3 comprises 16 residues. Trimming removed 0 bases at V and 6 bases at J, with 12 bases between. Germline V gene data show CDR1 as ENHRY and CDR2 as SYGVKD. The CDR3 DNA is TGTGCCATCAGTGAGTCCCCGGGCAGAGTTAATTCACCCCTCCACTTT. Amino acids: CAISESPGRVNSPLHF.

This clonotype was seen ten or more times. This chain uses TRBV29-1 with TRBJ1-2; D unresolved. V shed 0 bases and J shed 7 bases, with 3 bases lying between them. Per germline, CDR1 SQVTM and CDR2 ANQGSEA. The CDR3 consists of 10 residues. This chain's CDR3 is CSVEERGYTF. The CDR3 DNA follows: TGCAGCGTTGAAGAACGTGGCTACACCTTC.

Only a few counts were recorded for this clonotype. The chain couples TRBV7-9 to TRBJ2-6; 7 positions match TRBD1. The trim removed 5 bases at V and 0 bases at J, leaving 13 bases unmatched. Germline assignment: CDR1 SEHNR and CDR2 FQNEAQ (reference sequence). CDR3 size: 19 residues. CDR3 coding DNA: TGTGCCAGCAGCGAAATTACGGGACAGCCCTACTCTGGGGCCAACGTCCTGACTTTC. Its translation: CASSEITGQPYSGANVLTF.